The 30 T cell receptor beta chains below all came from one sample that was sequenced in a study of blood T cell repertoires in COVID-19. Repertoires were generated with immunoSEQ multiplex PCR, while TCRdb's copy carries only in-frame clones and drops some. This sample yields more than 200,000 clones, of which roughly four fifths are seen a single time; under 3% belongs to the top ten. Material for sequencing was peripheral blood. The receptors were gathered from a woman in her thirties or forties with active or convalescent COVID-19.

The V call is TRBV7-2, the J call TRBJ2-5; 8 bases fit TRBD2. CDR1 is SGHTA, CDR2 FQGNSA, per germline. This CDR3 comprises 15 residues. V dropped 11 bases and J dropped 5; count of bases not matched to a gene: 16. CDR3 sequence reads: CAASPRGRLRETQYF. CDR3 DNA: TGTGCCGCAAGCCCCCGCGGGAGGCTAAGGGAGACCCAGTACTTC. Full variable domain (remainder filled in from reference TRBV7-2 and TRBJ2-5): GAGVSQSPSNKVTEKGKDVELRCDPISGHTALYWYRQSLGQGLEFLIYFQGNSAPDKSGLPSDRFSAERTGGSVSTLTIQRTQQEDSAVYLCAASPRGRLRETQYFGPGTRLLVL.

The chain is built from TRBV4-3 and TRBJ2-1, with 7 positions matching TRBD1. The germline V gene has CDR1 LGHNA and CDR2 YSLEER. Trimming at V came to 4 bases and at J to 3 bases, leaving 0 bases not matched to a gene. The CDR3 extends over 13 amino acids. The CDR3 sequence: CASSRDSYNEQFF. In nucleotides, the CDR3 is TGCGCCAGCAGCCGGGACAGCTACAATGAGCAGTTCTTC.

This clone was observed once. The V and J genes are TRBV15 and TRBJ1-1; a weak D match, TRBD1 (5 bases). Per the germline V gene, CDR1 is LNHNV and CDR2 is YYDKDF (reference sequence). V was shortened by 5 bases and J by 5 bases, with 18 bases between the two germline ends. The CDR3 contains 15 residues. In DNA form, the CDR3 reads TGTGCCACCAGCTTGCCACGGACACCCGGAACTGAAGCTTTCTTT. It is translated as CATSLPRTPGTEAFF.

This rearrangement joins TRBV19 to TRBJ1-2, with D unresolved. Trimming cost V 3 bases and J 5 bases, with 16 bases left between them. CDR1 is LNHDA, CDR2 SQIVND, per germline (reference sequence). The CDR3 is 15 residues long. In DNA, the CDR3 is TGTGCCAGTAGTATGGGCTCCCAAGCCGCTTATGGCTACACCTTC. Translation gives CASSMGSQAAYGYTF.

The chain employs TRBV4-3 and TRBJ2-7; 7 positions agree with TRBD1. CDR1 LGHNA and CDR2 YSLEER come from the germline V gene. CDR3 length: 12 residues. Trimming took 6 bases from V and 6 from J; bases not matched to a gene: 5. CDR3 loop: CASRRQGFEQYF. In nucleotides, the CDR3 is TGCGCCAGCAGGAGACAGGGCTTCGAGCAGTACTTC.

This clone appeared once. The V gene is TRBV2, the J gene TRBJ2-5; 8 bases align to TRBD2. V lost 6 bases, J lost 5 bases, and 5 bases stayed unmatched. The CDR3 is made up of 13 amino acids. Germline CDR1 reads SNHLY; CDR2 reads FYNNEI. CDR3 DNA sequence: TGTGCCAGCAGGAAACTAGCGGAGGAGACCCAGTACTTC. Translation gives CASRKLAEETQYF. Based on the CDR3 plus reference TRBV2 and TRBJ2-5, the full variable domain is EPEVTQTPSHQVTQMGQEVILRCVPISNHLYFYWYRQILGQKVEFLVSFYNNEISEKSEIFDDQFSVERPDGSNFTLKIRSTKLEDSAMYFCASRKLAEETQYFGPGTRLLVL.

V usage is TRBV19 and J usage is TRBJ2-5; tentatively, D is TRBD2 (6 bases). Germline assignment: CDR1 LNHDA and CDR2 SQIVND (reference sequence). The CDR3 consists of 13 residues. Trimming removed 5 bases from V and 0 bases from J, with 7 bases in between. The CDR3 here is CASSRGNQETQYF. Written as DNA, the CDR3 is TGTGCCAGTAGTCGGGGGAACCAAGAGACCCAGTACTTC.

This chain connects TRBV5-1 to TRBJ2-3, with TRBD2 as a possible D gene (7 bases). The CDR3 totals 13 residues. Germline assignment: CDR1 SGHRS and CDR2 YFSETQ. V was clipped by 7 bases and J by 6 bases, with 15 bases between them. This CDR3 reads CASARGAGDTQYF. In nucleotides, the CDR3 is TGCGCCAGCGCTCGGGGGGCGGGCGATACGCAGTATTTT.

The chain recombines TRBV11-3 with TRBJ2-1; 9 nucleotides line up with TRBD1. From germline, CDR1 is SGHNT and CDR2 YENEEA. Trimming took 2 bases from V and 7 from J; bases not matched to a gene: 6. CDR3 length: 15 amino acids. The CDR3 DNA reads TGTGCCAGCAGCTTACGGGACAGGGCACCAAATGAGCAGTTCTTC. It yields the protein CASSLRDRAPNEQFF.

The table lists this clone with a count of one. The J gene is TRBJ2-1, the V gene TRBV30, with D perhaps matching TRBD2 (5 bases). The CDR3 is 12 amino acids. Per germline, CDR1 GTSNPN and CDR2 SVGIG (reference sequence). V lost 1 base and J 7 bases, leaving 8 bases between the germline ends. The CDR3 DNA is TGTGCCTGGAGTGCCGGGGTGAATGAGCAGTTCTTC. Translating gives CAWSAGVNEQFF.

This chain joins TRBV4-3 and TRBJ1-6, with TRBD1 matching 7 bases. The CDR3 is 14 residues long. Trimming removed 8 bases from V and 0 bases from J; junction bases left unmatched: 1. Germline V lookup: CDR1 LGHNA, CDR2 YSLEER. The CDR3 sequence: CASRDSSYNSPLHF. CDR3 nucleotides: TGCGCCAGCCGGGACAGCTCCTATAATTCACCCCTCCACTTT.

This chain joins TRBV2 and TRBJ1-4; 8 bases agree with TRBD1. CDR1 and CDR2 (germline): SNHLY, FYNNEI. With V trimmed by 11 bases and J by 7 bases, 9 bases remained unmatched. This CDR3 spans 13 amino acids. The DNA for the CDR3 is TGTGCCGGACAGGGACGGGATGGTGAAAAACTGTTTTTT. Its protein product is CAGQGRDGEKLFF.

This clone was found once. J is TRBJ2-4 and V is TRBV18; 9 bases align to TRBD2. The CDR3 spans 15 residues. The junction had 5 bases not matched to a gene; V was cut back by 3 bases and J by 5 bases. CDR1 is KGHSH, CDR2 LQKENI, per germline. This CDR3 is CASSPTPSGENIQYF. CDR3 bases: TGTGCCAGCTCACCGACACCTAGCGGGGAAAACATTCAGTACTTC.

The chain combines TRBV7-9 with TRBJ2-1; possible D gene TRBD2, 9 bases. The V gene lost 5 bases and the J gene lost 10 bases, with 27 bases spanning the gap. Germline loops: CDR1 SEHNR, CDR2 FQNEAQ (reference sequence). The CDR3 is 17 residues long. The CDR3 DNA reads TGTGCCAGCAGCCAGACAGGGGTTATAGCGGGAGATAAAGAGCAGTTCTTC. Translating gives CASSQTGVIAGDKEQFF.

The CDR3 bases are TGTGCCAGCAGGACAGGACAGGGCTTTTATTATGGCTACACCTTC. Translation: CASRTGQGFYYGYTF. The chain has TRBV6-5 and TRBJ1-2; 8 bases line up with TRBD1. CDR1 and CDR2 from the germline V gene are MNHEY and SVGAGI. The CDR3 runs to 15 residues. V lost 6 bases, J lost 5 bases, and 11 bases stayed unmatched.

The rearrangement joins TRBV7-8 to TRBJ2-7; TRBD2 matches at 8 bases. The CDR3 consists of 16 residues. Trimming at V came to 5 bases and at J to 2 bases, leaving 11 bases not matched to a gene. CDR1 SGHVS and CDR2 FQNEAQ come from the germline V gene. CDR3 region: CASSLNSGLGTYEQYF. CDR3 bases: TGTGCCAGCAGCCTAAATTCGGGACTAGGGACCTACGAGCAGTACTTC.

About this clone itself: This sample also contains other DNA sequences that code for the same CDR3. The CDR3 nucleotides read TGTGCCAGTAGTATGAGGGGGGGAGGCACTGAAGCTTTCTTT. Its protein product is CASSMRGGGTEAFF. The chain recombines TRBV19 with TRBJ1-1; D may be TRBD1 (6 bases). Germline CDR1 is LNHDA and CDR2 is SQIVND (reference sequence). The germline V and J ends were trimmed by 3 bases and 4 bases, with 12 bases remaining between them. This CDR3 region has 14 residues.

The rearrangement links TRBV5-1 to TRBJ2-7; TRBD2 agrees at 10 bases. V gave up 1 base and J gave up 7 bases; unmatched junction bases: 8. This CDR3 is 15 amino acids long. CDR1 is SGHRS and CDR2 is YFSETQ in the germline V gene. The CDR3 nucleotides read TGCGCCAGCAGCTTGACGGCGCTAGCGGGGGATGAGCAGTACTTC. It translates to CASSLTALAGDEQYF.

This rearrangement joins TRBV27 to TRBJ2-1; TRBD2 might be the D (6 bases). Germline CDR1 MNHEY, CDR2 SMNVEV (reference sequence). V shed 9 bases and J shed 2 bases, with 20 bases lying between them. The CDR3 is made up of 16 amino acids. CDR3 DNA: TGTGCCAGTAGCCGCGGGGAAAGATGGACCTACAATGAGCAGTTCTTC. As protein: CASSRGERWTYNEQFF.

The chain combines TRBV11-3 with TRBJ2-7; a weak D match, TRBD1 (6 bases). This CDR3 has 14 residues. Trimming removed 4 bases from V and 5 bases from J, with 15 bases in between. The germline V gene encodes CDR1 SGHNT and CDR2 YENEEA. CDR3 nucleotide sequence: TGTGCCAGCAGCTCTCCGTTACAGGGACACGAGCAGTACTTC. Its protein is CASSSPLQGHEQYF. The full variable domain, its missing parts supplied by reference TRBV11-3 and TRBJ2-7, is EAGVVQSPRYKIIEKKQPVAFWCNPISGHNTLYWYLQNLGQGPELLIRYENEEAVDDSQLPKDRFSAERLKGVDSTLKIQPAELGDSAVYLCASSSPLQGHEQYFGPGTRLTVT.

This chain connects TRBV18 to TRBJ1-3, with D possibly TRBD1 on 6 matching bases. The CDR3 totals 14 residues. Trimming took off 2 bases at V and 4 bases at J, with 9 bases between the two ends. Germline values: CDR1 KGHSH, CDR2 LQKENI. The CDR3 bases are TGTGCCAGCTCACCAGGGACACGAGGAAACACCATATATTTT. Protein: CASSPGTRGNTIYF.

The V call is TRBV19, the J call TRBJ1-2, with 10 bases that match TRBD1. Germline values: CDR1 LNHDA, CDR2 SQIVND (reference sequence). With 6 bases clipped from V and 2 bases from J, the junction kept 9 bases outside the gene matches. This CDR3 spans 16 amino acids. The CDR3: CASRIPTGGENYGYTF. For the CDR3, the DNA is TGTGCCAGTAGGATCCCGACAGGGGGCGAGAACTATGGCTACACCTTC.

The gene calls are TRBV28 and TRBJ1-1; D call uncertain. Germline CDR1 and CDR2: MDHEN and SYDVKM. V gave up 10 bases and J gave up 3 bases, with 12 bases separating them. This CDR3 is 12 amino acids long. The CDR3 nucleotides read TGTGCCACCTTGAGGTCCCACACTGAAGCTTTCTTT. This encodes CATLRSHTEAFF. Based on the CDR3 plus reference TRBV28 and TRBJ1-1, the full variable domain is DVKVTQSSRYLVKRTGEKVFLECVQDMDHENMFWYRQDPGLGLRLIYFSYDVKMKEKGDIPEGYSVSREKKERFSLILESASTNQTSMYLCATLRSHTEAFFGQGTRLTVV.

The chain links TRBV18 to TRBJ1-1, with 8 bases fitting TRBD1. Losses at the gene ends were 3 bases for V and 14 bases for J; bases not matched to a gene: 8. The CDR3 loop spans 12 amino acids. Germline CDR1 KGHSH, CDR2 LQKENI. CDR3 sequence: CASSPGQGALFF. Written as DNA, the CDR3 is TGTGCCAGCTCACCTGGCCAGGGGGCGTTATTCTTT.

This rearrangement joins TRBV6-5 to TRBJ2-1, with 7 bases identical to TRBD2. Germline CDR1 is MNHEY and CDR2 is SVGAGI. Trimming cost V 7 bases and J 5 bases; bases outside gene matches: 11. The CDR3 has 15 residues. In DNA form, the CDR3 reads TGTGCCAGCACCTACCGGACTAGACGGGACAATGAGCAGTTCTTC. This translates into CASTYRTRRDNEQFF.

V is TRBV9 and J is TRBJ1-3, with D possibly TRBD1 on 5 matching bases. CDR3 length: 14 residues. The V end was cut by 0 bases, the J end by 6 bases, with 10 bases between. CDR1 SGDLS and CDR2 YYNGEE come from the germline V gene. CDR3 sequence: CASSVGAGPNTIYF. CDR3 bases: TGTGCCAGCAGCGTAGGGGCAGGGCCAAACACCATATATTTT. The whole variable domain, filled in from reference TRBV9 and TRBJ1-3, reads DSGVTQTPKHLITATGQRVTLRCSPRSGDLSVYWYQQSLDQGLQFLIQYYNGEERAKGNILERFSAQQFPDLHSELNLSSLELGDSALYFCASSVGAGPNTIYFGEGSWLTVV.

V gene TRBV4-2 combines with J gene TRBJ2-1; 8 bases line up with TRBD2. The V and J ends lost 0 bases and 6 bases, in that order; junction bases with no gene match: 4. Germline values: CDR1 LGHNA, CDR2 YNFKEQ. CDR3 length: 15 residues. This chain's CDR3 is CASSQDGTSFNEQFF. CDR3 DNA sequence: TGTGCCAGCAGCCAAGACGGGACTAGTTTCAATGAGCAGTTCTTC.

The chain joins TRBV4-3 to TRBJ2-5; TRBD1 aligns across 9 bases. The V gene's germline CDR1 is LGHNA and CDR2 YSLEER. Trimming removed 4 bases from V and 4 bases from J; junction bases left unmatched: 7. This CDR3 spans 15 amino acids. The CDR3 DNA follows: TGCGCCAGCAGCCCGGGACAGGGAGGGGGAGAGACCCAGTACTTC. Translation: CASSPGQGGGETQYF.

The chain uses TRBV5-4 and TRBJ2-2, with D perhaps TRBD1 (6 bases). Deletions cut 3 bases from V and 4 bases from J, with 10 bases between. The length of the CDR3 is 14 residues. Per the germline V gene, CDR1 is SGHNT and CDR2 is YYREEE (reference sequence). DNA of the CDR3: TGTGCCAGCAGCTCACAGGGTGGCACCGGGGAGCTGTTTTTT. Translating gives CASSSQGGTGELFF.

This rearrangement joins TRBV6-5 to TRBJ1-1, with D uncertain. Germline V lookup: CDR1 MNHEY, CDR2 SVGAGI. This CDR3 is 13 amino acids long. V was cut by 6 bases and J by 5 bases, with 13 bases left in between. CDR3 amino acids: CASSKDRGTEAFF. CDR3 DNA: TGTGCCAGCAGCAAAGATCGGGGAACTGAAGCTTTCTTT.